This T cell receptor beta chain was retrieved from a study of T cell repertoires in cytomegalovirus infection. Study as a whole: Use of recently identified HLA-C-restricted and well-studied HLA-B-restricted CMV epitopes was part of the study. Indications of both CMV infection and matching HLA type were provided by public TCR beta signatures.

Study results and caveats: The ex vivo response showed dominance by HLA-C-restricted CMV-specific TCR beta clonotypes. Totalled public TCR beta family frequency picked out people who carried CMV plus the relevant HLA.

Comment on this clonotype: As yet, its antigen is unknown.

From germline, CDR1 is SEHNR and CDR2 FQNEAQ (reference sequence). The CDR3 is 15 residues long. Deletions cut 1 base from V and 2 bases from J, with 11 bases between. In TCRdb, the reads were re-called with MiXCR into one record per CDR3 protein. Of about 350,000 distinct CDR3 sequences listed, about 35% are singletons. This receptor was taken from a human donor in good health (CMV status not recorded). Some clones in this sample may be carry-over from other donors' samples. This chain links TRBV7-9 with TRBJ1-1; D is perhaps TRBD1 (6 bases). The sequenced sample was cultured PBMCs, obtained from culture after CMV antigen stimulation. This chain's CDR3 is CASSLGQDRNTEAFF. CDR3 nucleotide sequence: TGTGCCAGCAGCTTAGGACAGGACCGTAACACTGAAGCTTTCTTT. Based on the CDR3 plus reference TRBV7-9 and TRBJ1-1, the full variable domain is DTGVSQNPRHKITKRGQNVTFRCDPISEHNRLYWYRQTLGQGPEFLTYFQNEAQLEKSRLLSDRFSAERPKGSFSTLEIQRTEQGDSAMYLCASSLGQDRNTEAFFGQGTRLTVV.